There are a few counts of the clone carrying this TCR beta chain. These data come from a study of cytomegalovirus exposure and HLA in healthy donors. Trimming took off 4 bases at V and 8 bases at J, with 18 bases between the two ends. This CDR3 is built from 15 residues. Germline lookup yields CDR1 MGHRA and CDR2 YSYEKL. Here immunoSEQ multiplex PCR was the method, and the copy in TCRdb shows in-frame clones only, minus some. The profile shows around 350,000 clones, 75% to 90% of them singletons. This TCR came from a woman under 30 in good health and CMV-seronegative. The specimen was PBMCs. The chain combines TRBV4-1 with TRBJ2-4; D is undetermined. The CDR3 bases are TGCGCCAGCAGCCCGGCAGCCGTCCCTAGAGACATTCAGTACTTC. This encodes CASSPAAVPRDIQYF.